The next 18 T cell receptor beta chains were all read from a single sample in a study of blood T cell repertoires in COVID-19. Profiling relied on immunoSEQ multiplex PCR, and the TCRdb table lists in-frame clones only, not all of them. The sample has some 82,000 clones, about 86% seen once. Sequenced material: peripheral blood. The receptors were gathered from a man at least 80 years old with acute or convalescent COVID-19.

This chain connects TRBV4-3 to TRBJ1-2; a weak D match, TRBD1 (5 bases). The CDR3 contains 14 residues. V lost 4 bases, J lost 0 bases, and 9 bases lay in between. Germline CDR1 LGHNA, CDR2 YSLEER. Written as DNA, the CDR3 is TGCGCCAGCAGCCCGGGGGGGACTAACTATGGCTACACCTTC. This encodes CASSPGGTNYGYTF.

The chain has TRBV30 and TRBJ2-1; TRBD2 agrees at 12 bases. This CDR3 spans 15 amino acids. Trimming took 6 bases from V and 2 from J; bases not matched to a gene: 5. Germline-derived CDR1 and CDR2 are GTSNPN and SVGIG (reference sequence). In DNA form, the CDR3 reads TGTGCCTGCCCGGGACTAGCGGGCCCCTACAATGAGCAGTTCTTC. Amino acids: CACPGLAGPYNEQFF.

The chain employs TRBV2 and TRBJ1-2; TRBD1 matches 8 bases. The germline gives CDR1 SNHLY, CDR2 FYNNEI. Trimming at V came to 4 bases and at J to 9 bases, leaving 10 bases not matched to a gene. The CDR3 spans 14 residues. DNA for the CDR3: TGTGCCAGCAGTGGAGCCTGGGCAGGGGGCAGCTACACCTTC. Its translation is CASSGAWAGGSYTF.

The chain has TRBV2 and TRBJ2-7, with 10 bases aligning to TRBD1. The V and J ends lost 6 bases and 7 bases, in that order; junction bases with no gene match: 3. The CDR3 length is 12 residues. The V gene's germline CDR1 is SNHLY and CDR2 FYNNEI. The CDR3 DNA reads TGTGCCAGCAGCGTGGACAGGGGGGAGCAGTACTTC. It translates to CASSVDRGEQYF.

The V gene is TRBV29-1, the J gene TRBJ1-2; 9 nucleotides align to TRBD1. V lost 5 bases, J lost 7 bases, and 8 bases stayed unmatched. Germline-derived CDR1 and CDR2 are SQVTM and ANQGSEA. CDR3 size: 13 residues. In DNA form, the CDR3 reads TGCAGCGTTCTAATACAGGGGGCGTTTGGCTACACCTTC. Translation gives CSVLIQGAFGYTF.

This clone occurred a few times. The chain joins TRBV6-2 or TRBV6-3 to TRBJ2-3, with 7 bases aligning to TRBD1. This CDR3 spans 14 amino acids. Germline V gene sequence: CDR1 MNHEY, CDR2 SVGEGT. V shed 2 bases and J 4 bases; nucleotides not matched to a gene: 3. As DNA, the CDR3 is TGTGCCAGCAGTTACGAGGGGGCATCAGATACGCAGTATTTT. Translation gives CASSYEGASDTQYF.

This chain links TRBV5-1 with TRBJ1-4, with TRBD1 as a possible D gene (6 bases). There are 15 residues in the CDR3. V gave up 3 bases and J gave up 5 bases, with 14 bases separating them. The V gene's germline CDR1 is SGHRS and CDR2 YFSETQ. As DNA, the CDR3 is TGCGCCAGCAGCTCTCCCGGGACAAGAAATGAAAAACTGTTTTTT. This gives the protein CASSSPGTRNEKLFF.

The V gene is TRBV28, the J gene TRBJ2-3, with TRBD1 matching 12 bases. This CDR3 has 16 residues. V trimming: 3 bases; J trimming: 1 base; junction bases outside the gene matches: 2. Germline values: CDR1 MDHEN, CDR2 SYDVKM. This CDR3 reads CASSFGTGGRTDTQYF. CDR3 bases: TGTGCCAGCAGTTTCGGGACAGGGGGCCGCACAGATACGCAGTATTTT.

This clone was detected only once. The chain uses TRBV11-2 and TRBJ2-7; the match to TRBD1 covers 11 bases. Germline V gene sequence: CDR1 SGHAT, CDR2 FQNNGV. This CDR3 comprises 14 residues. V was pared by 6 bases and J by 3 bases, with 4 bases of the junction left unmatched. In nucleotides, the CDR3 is TGTGCCAGCAGTTGGACAGGGGGCCTCTACGAGCAGTACTTC. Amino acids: CASSWTGGLYEQYF.

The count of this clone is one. The CDR3, as DNA: TGCGCCAGCAGCTTGGCCCTAGCGGAGGTGAATGAGCAGTTCTTC. It specifies CASSLALAEVNEQFF. The chain has TRBV5-1 and TRBJ2-1, with 7 bases aligning to TRBD2. The CDR3 has 15 residues. After removal of 0 bases from V and 7 bases from J, the junction contained 7 bases not matched to a gene. Germline CDR1 reads SGHRS; CDR2 reads YFSETQ.

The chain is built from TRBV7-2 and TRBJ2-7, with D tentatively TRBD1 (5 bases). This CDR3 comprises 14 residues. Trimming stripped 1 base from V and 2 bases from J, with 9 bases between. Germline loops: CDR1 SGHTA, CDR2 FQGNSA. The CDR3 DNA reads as TGTGCCAGCAGCTTAGAACAGGTTCCCTACGAGCAGTACTTC. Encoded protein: CASSLEQVPYEQYF.

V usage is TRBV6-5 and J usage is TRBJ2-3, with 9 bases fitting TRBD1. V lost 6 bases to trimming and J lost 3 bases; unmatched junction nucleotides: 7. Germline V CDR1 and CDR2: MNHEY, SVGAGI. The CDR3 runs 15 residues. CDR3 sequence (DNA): TGTGCCAGCAGCCCAACAGGGGGCGCGACAGATACGCAGTATTTT. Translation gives CASSPTGGATDTQYF.

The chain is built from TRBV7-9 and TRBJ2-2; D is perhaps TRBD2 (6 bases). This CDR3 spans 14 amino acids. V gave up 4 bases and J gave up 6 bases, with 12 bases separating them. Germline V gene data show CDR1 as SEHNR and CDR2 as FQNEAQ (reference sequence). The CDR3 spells CASSSRGLPGELFF. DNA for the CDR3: TGTGCCAGCAGCTCGAGGGGACTTCCCGGGGAGCTGTTTTTT.

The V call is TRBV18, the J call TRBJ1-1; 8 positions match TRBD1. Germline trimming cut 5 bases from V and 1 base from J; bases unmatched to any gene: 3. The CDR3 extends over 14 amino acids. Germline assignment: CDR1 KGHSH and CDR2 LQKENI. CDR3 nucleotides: TGTGCCAGCTCATTACAGGGGGAGAACACTGAAGCTTTCTTT. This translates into CASSLQGENTEAFF.

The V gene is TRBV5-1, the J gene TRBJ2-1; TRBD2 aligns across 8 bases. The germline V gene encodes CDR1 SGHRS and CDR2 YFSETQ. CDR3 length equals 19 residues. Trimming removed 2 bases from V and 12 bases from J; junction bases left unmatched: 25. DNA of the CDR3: TGCGCCAGCAGCTTACTTACTACCGGCCGGACTAGCAGAGGGAGGGGGCAGTTCTTC. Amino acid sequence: CASSLLTTGRTSRGRGQFF.

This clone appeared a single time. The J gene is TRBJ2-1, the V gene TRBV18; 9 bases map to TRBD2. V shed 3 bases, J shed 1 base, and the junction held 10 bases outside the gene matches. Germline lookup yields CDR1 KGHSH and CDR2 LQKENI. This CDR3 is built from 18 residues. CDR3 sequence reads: CASSPDSGRFGSYNEQFF. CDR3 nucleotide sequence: TGTGCCAGCTCACCGGATAGCGGGAGATTTGGGTCCTACAATGAGCAGTTCTTC.

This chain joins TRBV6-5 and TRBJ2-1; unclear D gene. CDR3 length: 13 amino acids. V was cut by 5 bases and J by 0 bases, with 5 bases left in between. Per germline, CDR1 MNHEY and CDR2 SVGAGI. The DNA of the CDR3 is TGTGCCAGCAGTCGCGCCTCCTACAATGAGCAGTTCTTC. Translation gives CASSRASYNEQFF.

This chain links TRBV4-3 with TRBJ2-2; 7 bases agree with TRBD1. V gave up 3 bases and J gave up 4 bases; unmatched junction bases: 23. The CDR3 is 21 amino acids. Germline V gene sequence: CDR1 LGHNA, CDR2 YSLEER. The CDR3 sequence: CASSHSSPWGRGKGFTGELFF. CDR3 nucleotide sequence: TGCGCCAGCAGCCATTCGTCACCTTGGGGCAGGGGGAAAGGGTTCACCGGGGAGCTGTTTTTT.